This paragraph covers one T cell receptor (beta chain) sequence. The data stem from a study of blood T cell repertoires in COVID-19. Study details: The United States, Italy and Spain were the sources of the acute and convalescent COVID-19 samples. Sample material is recorded as cDNA or gDNA derived from T cells, B-cell-depleted T cells, or PBMCs.

In the original processing: Estimation of nucleated cell counts relied on the amplification of reference gene primers. Clones were read by immunoSEQ multiplex PCR, and TCRdb kept only the in-frame ones, dropping some. D and trimming were read from the DNA, whereas the V and J calls and clone size are those reported in that table. The sample carries about 260,000 clones, roughly 87% recorded once. CDR3 length: 13 amino acids. Germline V lookup: CDR1 MNHEY, CDR2 SMNVEV (reference sequence). With V trimmed by 11 bases and J by 5 bases, 6 bases remained unmatched. This receptor was taken from a woman aged 50 to 60 who had recovered from COVID-19. The rearrangement joins TRBV27 to TRBJ2-2, with 9 bases lining up with TRBD1. The sample comprised peripheral blood. The CDR3 sequence: CAVRDRVTGELFF. CDR3 DNA sequence: TGTGCCGTGCGGGACAGGGTTACCGGGGAGCTGTTTTTT.